The clone carrying this TCR beta chain was seen ten or more times. Its antigen is not known. Each TCR beta library was made by quantitative 5'-RACE that incorporated molecular barcodes. TCRdb recomputed calls from the 5' RACE reads with MiXCR, one row per CDR3 protein. The table lists around 150,000 distinct CDR3 sequences, more than 9.5% of them singletons. The entry originates in a study of CD8 T cells in ankylosing spondylitis. V lost 6 bases and J lost 0, with 12 bases in between. This CDR3 contains 15 residues. General study points: Clones linked to the disease showed a CD8+ phenotype. They occurred at relatively low frequencies in peripheral blood.

The specimen sequenced was blood, either unsorted or a sorted T cell fraction (not recorded which). The chain joins TRBV12-3 or TRBV12-4 to TRBJ1-5; D is perhaps TRBD1 (5 bases). The TCR was taken from a female donor with ankylosing spondylitis or in good health (not recorded which). The CDR3: CASSDGTDSNQPQHF. The CDR3 DNA follows: TGTGCCAGCAGCGACGGGACTGATAGCAATCAGCCCCAGCATTTT.